The text below deals with one TCR beta chain. Its specificity is not known. Survey level was the resolution at which the v3.0 immunoSEQ assay ran. Some clones are missing from TCRdb's copy, which holds only in-frame ones; the method was immunoSEQ multiplex PCR. This sample has around 17,000 clones, with 85% to 95% found just once. The entry originates in a study of long-term antiretroviral therapy in people with HIV. Study in general: Collection dates of the earliest samples fall about a decade before the 2015 immediate-ART recommendation. Study-wide results and limits: Repertoire dominance by clones expanded before ART was seen at all time points. Once patients were on ART, diversity went higher but still fell short of transplant donor controls. Spans of CDR3 length were tighter for HIV repertoires than for controls.

From germline, CDR1 is ENHRY and CDR2 SYGVKD. The V gene lost 2 bases and the J gene lost 4 bases, with 7 bases spanning the gap. This CDR3 is built from 13 residues. Sequenced material: unsorted PBMCs, taken approximately 11 years after starting antiretroviral therapy. This sequence joins TRBV10-3 and TRBJ2-3, with D unclear. The TCR comes from a young man with HIV. CDR3 loop: CAISEGSPDTQYF. In DNA form, the CDR3 reads TGTGCCATCAGTGAGGGCAGCCCAGATACGCAGTATTTT.